This is a list of T cell receptor beta chains from one sample in a study of T cells in severe cutaneous drug reactions. TCRdb reprocessed the multiplex PCR reads and keeps a single row for each CDR3 protein, giving no DNA. The sample data list about 2,000 distinct CDR3 sequences. Sequenced material: PBMCs. These receptors all stem from a human donor with Stevens-Johnson syndrome, a severe cutaneous drug reaction. CDR3s include the opening cysteine and the closing phenylalanine or tryptophan. Where a row states a size, it is once, few, many or the class of an expanded clone; other rows omit it.

J gene: TRBJ1-1
CDR3 length: 17
V gene: TRBV28
clone size: medium-sized
CDR3 protein: CASSLIGGIAMNTEAFF

J gene: TRBJ2-1
CDR3 length: 14
V gene: TRBV19
clone size: NA
CDR3 protein: CASSIAGFINEQFF

J gene: TRBJ2-3
CDR3 length: 14
V gene: TRBV19
clone size: medium-sized
CDR3 protein: CASGLAGGLDTQYF

J gene: TRBJ1-2
CDR3 length: 13
V gene: TRBV30
clone size: NA
CDR3 protein: CAWSLQVSYGYTF

J gene: TRBJ2-6
CDR3 length: 15
V gene: TRBV13
clone size: medium-sized
CDR3 protein: CASSSNTPGANVLTF

J gene: TRBJ1-2
CDR3 length: 15
V gene: TRBV13
clone size: NA
CDR3 protein: CASSPRDRTNYGYTF

J gene: TRBJ1-5
CDR3 length: 14
V gene: TRBV9
clone size: NA
CDR3 protein: CASSPAGVNQPQHF

J gene: TRBJ2-1
CDR3 length: 15
V gene: TRBV28
clone size: medium-sized
CDR3 protein: CASRPIQGTGNEQFF

J gene: TRBJ1-1
CDR3 length: 17
V gene: TRBV6-1
clone size: medium-sized
CDR3 protein: CASSLALGQAINTEAFF

J gene: TRBJ2-1
CDR3 length: 16
V gene: TRBV5-1
clone size: NA
CDR3 protein: CASSRGVAGDLNEQFF

J gene: TRBJ1-1
CDR3 length: 15
V gene: TRBV19
clone size: NA
CDR3 protein: CASTPLLGGAAEAFF

J gene: TRBJ2-1
CDR3 length: 13
V gene: TRBV19
clone size: medium-sized
CDR3 protein: CASSAGQHNEQFF

J gene: TRBJ1-5
CDR3 length: 14
V gene: TRBV12-3/TRBV12-4
clone size: medium-sized
CDR3 protein: CASSPGRDGQPQHF

J gene: TRBJ2-1
CDR3 length: 15
V gene: TRBV4-2
clone size: medium-sized
CDR3 protein: CASSQDDKGGNEQFF

J gene: TRBJ2-3
CDR3 length: 16
V gene: TRBV7-9
clone size: NA
CDR3 protein: CASSLGLGASTDTQYF

J gene: TRBJ1-3
CDR3 length: 13
V gene: TRBV29-1
clone size: NA
CDR3 protein: CSVVTGVRDTIYF

J gene: TRBJ1-1
CDR3 length: 11
V gene: TRBV25-1
clone size: large
CDR3 protein: CASSTGAEAFF

J gene: TRBJ1-2
CDR3 length: 14
V gene: TRBV20-1
clone size: NA
CDR3 protein: CSARVGHIFDGYTF

J gene: TRBJ1-1
CDR3 length: 14
V gene: TRBV6-1
clone size: medium-sized
CDR3 protein: CASSRQGDVTEAFF

J gene: TRBJ2-7
CDR3 length: 15
V gene: TRBV7-9
clone size: medium-sized
CDR3 protein: CASSPSGSRGYEQYF

J gene: TRBJ2-1
CDR3 length: 15
V gene: TRBV7-9
clone size: medium-sized
CDR3 protein: CASSLDSTGPNEQFF

J gene: TRBJ1-3
CDR3 length: 12
V gene: TRBV7-2
clone size: NA
CDR3 protein: CASSNSGNTIYF

J gene: TRBJ2-7
CDR3 length: 15
V gene: TRBV28
clone size: medium-sized
CDR3 protein: CASSLWLADSYEQYF

J gene: TRBJ1-6
CDR3 length: 15
V gene: TRBV2
clone size: medium-sized
CDR3 protein: CASSTTTGNNSPLHF

J gene: TRBJ1-1
CDR3 length: 13
V gene: TRBV2
clone size: medium-sized
CDR3 protein: CASSVDFWTEAFF

J gene: TRBJ2-1
CDR3 length: 11
V gene: TRBV2
clone size: NA
CDR3 protein: CASSEVDEQFF

J gene: TRBJ2-1
CDR3 length: 16
V gene: TRBV29-1
clone size: NA
CDR3 protein: CSVEVTFGNSYNEQFF